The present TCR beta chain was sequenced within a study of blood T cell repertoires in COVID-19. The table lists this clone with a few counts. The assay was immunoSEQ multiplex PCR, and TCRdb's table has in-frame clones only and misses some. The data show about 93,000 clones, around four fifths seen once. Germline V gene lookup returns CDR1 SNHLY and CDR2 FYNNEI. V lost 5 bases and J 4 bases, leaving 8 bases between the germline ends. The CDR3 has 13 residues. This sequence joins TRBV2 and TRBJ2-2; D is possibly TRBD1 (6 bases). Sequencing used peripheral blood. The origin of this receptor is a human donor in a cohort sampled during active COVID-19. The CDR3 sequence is CASSIRGTGELFF. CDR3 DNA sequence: TGTGCCAGCAGTATCAGGGGCACCGGGGAGCTGTTTTTT.